This TCR beta chain comes out of a study of blood T cell repertoires in COVID-19. The CDR3 extends over 12 amino acids. V lost 5 bases, J lost 4 bases, and 8 bases lay in between. Germline assignment: CDR1 GTSNPN and CDR2 SVGIG (reference sequence). The Seattle patients joined while their infection was active and were tracked longitudinally afterward. The method was immunoSEQ multiplex PCR; TCRdb's version includes in-frame clones alone and lacks a portion of them. Of under 300,000 clones listed, roughly 84% were seen once; the top ten hold 1.4% to 1.5%. The source material was peripheral blood. The receptor was isolated from a human donor with COVID-19, enrolled during active disease. The donor label of this sample is uncertain. The rearrangement links TRBV30 to TRBJ1-4; D not resolved. The CDR3 region is CAWAPINEKLFF. For the CDR3, the DNA is TGTGCCTGGGCCCCTATTAATGAAAAACTGTTTTTT.